Listed below are T cell receptor beta chains from one sample, sequenced in a study of blood T cell repertoires in COVID-19. Data came from immunoSEQ multiplex PCR; TCRdb stores just in-frame clones and leaves some out. In the table there are a few hundred thousand clones, approximately 88% of which are singletons. Specimen: peripheral blood. Receptors originate from a woman aged 25 to 39 with COVID-19, enrolled during active disease. Each CDR3 is given with its conserved first and last residue. D genes are given only for firm matches. The size field is filled for only some rows; it gives once, few, many or a size class.

TRBV6-5	NA	NA	TRBJ1-5	TGTGCCAGCAGTCTTGCAGGGTCGAGCAATCAGCCCCAGCATTTT	CASSLAGSSNQPQHF
TRBV4-3	TRBD1	NA	TRBJ1-4	TGCGCCAGCAGCCAAGACAGACAGGGAACGAATGAAAAACTGTTTTTT	CASSQDRQGTNEKLFF
TRBV5-4	TRBD2	few	TRBJ2-5	TGTGCCAGCAGCTTGAGAAGCGGGAGGGCCGGGGAGACCCAGTACTTC	CASSLRSGRAGETQYF
TRBV7-2	TRBD2	NA	TRBJ2-1	TGTGCCAGCAGCTGGCCGACTAGCGGGGGGTACAATGAGCAGTTCTTC	CASSWPTSGGYNEQFF
TRBV4-1	TRBD2	NA	TRBJ2-1	TGCGCCAGCAGCCACTTGGGAGGAGTGCTAGCGGGGGGGGATAGCTCCTACAATGAGCAGTTCTTC	CASSHLGGVLAGGDSSYNEQFF
TRBV7-9	NA	NA	TRBJ1-4	TGTGCCAGCAGCTCTACAGGCGGGGGTAATGAAAAACTGTTTTTT	CASSSTGGGNEKLFF
TRBV5-6	NA	NA	TRBJ1-4	TGTGCCAGCAGCTTGGTAAGGGACTCTAATGAAAAACTGTTTTTT	CASSLVRDSNEKLFF
TRBV28	NA	NA	TRBJ1-6	TGTGCCAGCCGCTGGCCAGGGTCTAATTCACCCCTCCACTTT	CASRWPGSNSPLHF
TRBV28	NA	NA	TRBJ2-1	TGTGCCAGCGGTGTTCGCCCTGGGCGGGACTCCTACAATGAGCAGTTCTTC	CASGVRPGRDSYNEQFF
TRBV5-6	TRBD1	NA	TRBJ1-2	TGTGCCAGCAAGGGATGGACAGGGGGTATCAGTCTATATGGCTACACCTTC	CASKGWTGGISLYGYTF
TRBV20-1	NA	NA	TRBJ2-3	TGCAGTGCTACCCACACAGATACGCAGTATTTT	CSATHTDTQYF
TRBV28	NA	NA	TRBJ2-7	TGTGCCAGCAGAACGTCCGGGAACTCCTACGAGCAGTACTTC	CASRTSGNSYEQYF
TRBV4-3	TRBD1	NA	TRBJ2-2	TGCGCCAGCAGCCAGAAGAGTAGGACAGGGCCCCCCGGGGAGCTGTTTTTT	CASSQKSRTGPPGELFF
TRBV18	TRBD1	NA	TRBJ2-3	TGTGCCAGTTCGAGCGGGACAGGGTTCACAGATACGCAGTATTTT	CASSSGTGFTDTQYF
TRBV5-6	TRBD1	NA	TRBJ2-5	TGTGCCAGCAGCTTGGTGTCTTGGAAGATAAAGGACAGGCAAGAGACCCAGTACTTC	CASSLVSWKIKDRQETQYF
TRBV7-8	NA	NA	TRBJ1-5	TGTGCCAGCAGCTCCCTGGGGACTTATAGCAATCAGCCCCAGCATTTT	CASSSLGTYSNQPQHF
TRBV19	NA	NA	TRBJ1-2	TGTGCCAGTGGTCCAGGGGCCTATGGCTACACCTTC	CASGPGAYGYTF
TRBV5-1	NA	NA	TRBJ2-7	TGCGCCAGCAGCTTGGGGGCAGGGGACTACGAGCAGTACTTC	CASSLGAGDYEQYF
TRBV5-1	NA	NA	TRBJ2-2	TGCGCCAGCACCTGGACAGCTGCTACTACGAACACCGGGGAGCTGTTTTTT	CASTWTAATTNTGELFF
TRBV5-1	TRBD1	NA	TRBJ2-5	TGCGCCAGCAGCTTCAGGGGGTTGAAAAAAGAGACCCAGTACTTC	CASSFRGLKKETQYF
TRBV6-6	TRBD2	NA	TRBJ2-2	TGTGCCAGCAGTTACTACACTAGCGGGTTTTCCGGGGAGCTGTTTTTT	CASSYYTSGFSGELFF
TRBV7-9	TRBD1	NA	TRBJ2-7	TGTGCCAGCAGCCCCCGGGGACAGGCGGCCGAGCAGTACTTC	CASSPRGQAAEQYF
TRBV7-2	NA	once	TRBJ1-1	TGTGCCAGCCTTCAACAGCTTATCGGGGGAATGAACACTGAAGCTTTCTTT	CASLQQLIGGMNTEAFF
TRBV6-5	TRBD1	NA	TRBJ1-1	TGTGCCAGCAGGACAGATCGCTCGGCGACAGGGGGTTTCTTT	CASRTDRSATGGFF
TRBV7-8	NA	once	TRBJ2-6	TGTGCCAGCAGCTTAGGGGCTGCATCTGGGGCCAACGTCCTGACTTTC	CASSLGAASGANVLTF
TRBV2	NA	NA	TRBJ1-4	TGTGCCAGCAGTGAAGATATGACAGGTTGGGAAAAACTGTTTTTT	CASSEDMTGWEKLFF
TRBV12-3/TRBV12-4	NA	NA	TRBJ1-5	TGTGCCAGCAGTCAGGGGTGGGATCAGCCCCAGCATTTT	CASSQGWDQPQHF
TRBV7-6	TRBD1	NA	TRBJ1-3	TGTGCCAGCAGCTTAGACCCCCGCCAGGGGGCTTATGGAAACACCATATATTTT	CASSLDPRQGAYGNTIYF
TRBV28	NA	NA	TRBJ1-2	TGTGCCAGCAGTTTCGCGGGTCCCACTTCCTATGGCTACACCTTC	CASSFAGPTSYGYTF
TRBV27	TRBD1	NA	TRBJ2-6	TGTGCCAGCAGTTCGGGGACAGTCCCATCTGGGGCCAACGTCCTGACTTTC	CASSSGTVPSGANVLTF
TRBV5-1	NA	NA	TRBJ1-6	TGCGCCAGCAGCTGGAGGGATTCAGCCCAGGCCCTCCACTTT	CASSWRDSAQALHF
TRBV7-8	TRBD1	NA	TRBJ2-3	TGTGCCAGCAGCCCAATCAGACAGGGGCCAGATACGCAGTATTTT	CASSPIRQGPDTQYF
TRBV9	TRBD2	NA	TRBJ2-1	TGTGCCAGCAGCGTAGGGCTAGCGGGGGGCCCTTCACAGCGTTCTGAGCAGTTCTTC	CASSVGLAGGPSQRSEQFF
TRBV15	NA	once	TRBJ1-5	TGTGCCACCAGCCGAGGGGGACTGACCAATCAGCCCCAGCATTTT	CATSRGGLTNQPQHF
TRBV6-2/TRBV6-3	TRBD1	few	TRBJ1-2	TGTGCCAGCAGCCCCGACAGGGTTGCTCGCTATGGCTACACCTTC	CASSPDRVARYGYTF
TRBV5-1	TRBD2	NA	TRBJ2-3	TGCGCCAGCAGCTTCATAGCGGGGGGGAGCACAGATACGCAGTATTTT	CASSFIAGGSTDTQYF
TRBV5-1	TRBD1	NA	TRBJ1-3	TGCGCCAGCAGCTTTGAGGGGGCGGGAAACACCATATATTTT	CASSFEGAGNTIYF
TRBV11-3	TRBD1	NA	TRBJ2-1	TGTGCCAGCAGCCGCACCGGGACAGTCTACAATGAGCAGTTCTTC	CASSRTGTVYNEQFF
TRBV7-2	TRBD1	NA	TRBJ2-7	TGTGCCAGCAGCCCGCGGACAGGCGGCTACGAGCAGTACTTC	CASSPRTGGYEQYF
TRBV10-3	NA	NA	TRBJ2-1	TGTGCCATCATGGCTAGCTCCTACAATGAGCAGTTCTTC	CAIMASSYNEQFF
TRBV7-9	TRBD2	NA	TRBJ2-3	TGTGCCAGCAGCTTAAGTCTCGCGGGGGAAGCAGATACGCAGTATTTT	CASSLSLAGEADTQYF
TRBV18	NA	NA	TRBJ2-5	TGTGCCAGCTCGGCGGCGGGGCAAGAGACCCAGTACTTC	CASSAAGQETQYF
TRBV2	NA	NA	TRBJ1-4	TGTGCCAGCAGTGGTCGGGGAGCCTATGAAAAACTGTTTTTT	CASSGRGAYEKLFF
TRBV5-6	TRBD1	NA	TRBJ2-1	TGTGCCAGCAGCATACAGGGGGCCTACAATGAGCAGTTCTTC	CASSIQGAYNEQFF
TRBV3-1/TRBV3-2	NA	NA	TRBJ2-5	TGTGCCAGCAGCCCTGGGCGGACCCAGTACTTC	CASSPGRTQYF
TRBV6-5	NA	NA	TRBJ1-1	TGTGCCAGCAGTTACACAGAGAACACTGAAGCTTTCTTT	CASSYTENTEAFF
TRBV29-1	NA	NA	TRBJ2-7	TGCAGCGTCGCCGGGACTCCCCCTGGCGAGCAGTACTTC	CSVAGTPPGEQYF
TRBV4-3	TRBD1	NA	TRBJ2-7	TGCGCCAGCAGCCCTTCGGAATGGTCAGGGGGCCCCTACGAGCAGTACTTC	CASSPSEWSGGPYEQYF
TRBV11-3	TRBD2	NA	TRBJ2-5	TGTGCCAGCAGTAGACTGGGGGGGGAGACCCAGTACTTC	CASSRLGGETQYF
TRBV4-1	NA	NA	TRBJ1-1	TGCGCCAGCAGCCAAGAACAGGGGAACACTGAAGCTTTCTTT	CASSQEQGNTEAFF
TRBV6-4	TRBD2	NA	TRBJ2-3	TGTGCCAGCAGTGACTCGATCGCGGGGGGCCCCACAGATACGCAGTATTTT	CASSDSIAGGPTDTQYF
TRBV27	NA	NA	TRBJ2-1	TGTGCCAGCAGTTTTCCGGGGAATGAGCAGTTCTTC	CASSFPGNEQFF
TRBV19	NA	NA	TRBJ1-1	TGTGCCAGTAGTACAACTCCCAGGTCAGGGGAAGCTTTCTTT	CASSTTPRSGEAFF
TRBV18	NA	NA	TRBJ1-5	TGTGCCAGCTCACAAAACAGGGATCAGCCCCAGCATTTT	CASSQNRDQPQHF
TRBV7-2	NA	NA	TRBJ1-6	TGTGCCAGCAGCCTTGCGGGCAGCGAGTATAATTCACCCCTCCACTTT	CASSLAGSEYNSPLHF
TRBV29-1	TRBD2	NA	TRBJ2-3	TGCAGCGTGATAGCGGGGTACAGCACAGATACGCAGTATTTT	CSVIAGYSTDTQYF
TRBV24-1	NA	NA	TRBJ1-1	TGTGCCACCAGTGATTTAATGGGAGTTGGAGCTTTCTTT	CATSDLMGVGAFF
TRBV4-3	TRBD2	NA	TRBJ2-3	TGCGCCAGCAGCCAAGAATGGGGTAGCGGGAGAGGAGATACGCAGTATTTT	CASSQEWGSGRGDTQYF
TRBV27	NA	NA	TRBJ2-2	TGTGCCAGCACTAGGGGGGACAGAGACACCGGGGAGCTGTTTTTT	CASTRGDRDTGELFF
TRBV2	NA	NA	TRBJ2-1	TGTGCCAGCAGTGGGGCAAATCGAGATAATGAGCAGTTCTTC	CASSGANRDNEQFF